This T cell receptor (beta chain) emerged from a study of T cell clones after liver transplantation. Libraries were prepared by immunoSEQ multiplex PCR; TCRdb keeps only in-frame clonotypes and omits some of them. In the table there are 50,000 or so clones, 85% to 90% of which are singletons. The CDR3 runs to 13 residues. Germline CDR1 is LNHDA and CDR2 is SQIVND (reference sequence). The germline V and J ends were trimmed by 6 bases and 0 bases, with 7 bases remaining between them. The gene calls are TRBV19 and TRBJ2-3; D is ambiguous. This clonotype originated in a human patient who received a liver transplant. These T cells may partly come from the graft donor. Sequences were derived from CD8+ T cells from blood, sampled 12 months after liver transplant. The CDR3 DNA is TGTGCCAGTAGAGACATAAGCACAGATACGCAGTATTTT. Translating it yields CASRDISTDTQYF.